The 17 T cell receptor beta chains presented below share a single source sample, sequenced in a study of cytomegalovirus exposure and HLA in healthy donors (dated by TCRdb to about 2017). Library construction relied on the immunoSEQ multiplex PCR assay. For the multiplex PCR, a mixture combining 60 forward primers for TCR Vbeta segments and 13 reverse primers for TCR Jbeta segments was used. What TCRdb holds here is the immuneACCESS table cut down to in-frame rearrangements. Part of the clones is not present; checked against another copy, under half of the missing clones reflect an unresolved V gene, and the others are unexplained. Here the sample has roughly 120,000 clones; 9.5% occur a single time. About 3% of the sample is held by the ten biggest clonotypes. The sequenced material came from PBMCs. These TCRs come from a young man in good health and CMV-seronegative.

The table lists this clone with a few counts. Here the CDR3 reads CASSWGDRDTGELFF. The CDR3 region has the DNA TGCGCCAGCAGCTGGGGGGACAGGGACACCGGGGAGCTGTTTTTT. This chain links TRBV5-1 with TRBJ2-2; 9 bases are a match to TRBD1. V lost 3 bases to trimming and J lost 3 bases; unmatched junction nucleotides: 3. Germline CDR1 is SGHRS and CDR2 is YFSETQ. The CDR3 length is 15 residues.

Only a few counts were recorded for this clone. This chain links TRBV6-5 with TRBJ2-7; D is perhaps TRBD1 (6 bases). CDR1 MNHEY and CDR2 SVGAGI come from the germline V gene. The CDR3 extends over 15 amino acids. V was trimmed by 5 bases and J by 5 bases, leaving 19 bases between them. CDR3 bases: TGTGCCAGCAGTCTCACGGCAGGGGCTGTCCACGAGCAGTACTTC. Its translation: CASSLTAGAVHEQYF.

This clone appeared a few times. The chain has TRBV6-1 and TRBJ1-4, with D possibly being TRBD1 (5 bases). CDR1 and CDR2 from the germline V gene are MNHNS and SASEGT. V was trimmed by 5 bases and J by 5 bases, leaving 15 bases between them. The CDR3 extends over 15 amino acids. The CDR3 sequence: CASSPSGGGNEKLFF. For the CDR3, the DNA is TGTGCCAGCAGTCCCAGCGGGGGAGGGAATGAAAAACTGTTTTTT.

Here the CDR3 DNA reads TGTGCCAGCAGCGGACCCCTTAAGGGGGGCAGACTAGCGTTCTTCAATACGCAGTATTTT. This codes for CASSGPLKGGRLAFFNTQYF. The chain is built from TRBV5-4 and TRBJ2-3, with 8 bases aligning to TRBD2. Trimming removed 4 bases from V and 7 bases from J; junction bases left unmatched: 26. This CDR3 comprises 20 residues. From germline, CDR1 is SGHNT and CDR2 YYREEE (reference sequence).

The chain carries TRBV5-1 and TRBJ2-2, with 8 bases identical to TRBD1. Germline CDR1 is SGHRS and CDR2 is YFSETQ. CDR3 length: 15 residues. V was pared by 6 bases and J by 4 bases, with 8 bases of the junction left unmatched. This CDR3 is CASKRQGKGTGELFF. The DNA for the CDR3 is TGCGCCAGCAAAAGACAGGGGAAGGGCACCGGGGAGCTGTTTTTT.

This chain joins TRBV19 and TRBJ2-7; no clear D gene. Trimming cost V 3 bases and J 4 bases, with 10 bases left between them. CDR3 length: 13 residues. Germline-derived CDR1 and CDR2 are LNHDA and SQIVND (reference sequence). The CDR3 coding sequence is TGTGCCAGTAGTATCCCGCCGCGGTACGAGCAGTACTTC. Its protein product is CASSIPPRYEQYF.

The V gene is TRBV7-3, the J gene TRBJ2-5, with a tentative D call TRBD2 (6 bases). CDR3 length: 13 amino acids. Germline CDR1 reads SGHTA; CDR2 reads FQGTGA. The V and J ends lost 3 bases and 2 bases respectively, with 7 bases between them. CDR3 in DNA: TGTGCCAGCAGCTTGGGAGGTCAAGAGACCCAGTACTTC. Encoded protein: CASSLGGQETQYF.

This chain uses TRBV2 with TRBJ2-1; 13 bases are a match to TRBD2. The trim removed 8 bases at V and 0 bases at J, leaving 7 bases unmatched. The germline gives CDR1 SNHLY, CDR2 FYNNEI. The CDR3 loop spans 17 amino acids. CDR3 in amino acids: CASSGLAGLSSYNEQFF. The CDR3 DNA follows: TGTGCCAGCTCGGGACTAGCGGGACTAAGCTCCTACAATGAGCAGTTCTTC.

V is TRBV28 and J is TRBJ2-5, with D uncertain. Germline V gene sequence: CDR1 MDHEN, CDR2 SYDVKM. The CDR3 covers 12 residues. Deletions cut 2 bases from V and 5 bases from J, with 6 bases between. The DNA for the CDR3 is TGTGCCAGCAGTTTACGGGTCGAGACCCAGTACTTC. This gives the protein CASSLRVETQYF. The full variable domain, rest sourced from reference TRBV28 and TRBJ2-5, is DVKVTQSSRYLVKRTGEKVFLECVQDMDHENMFWYRQDPGLGLRLIYFSYDVKMKEKGDIPEGYSVSREKKERFSLILESASTNQTSMYLCASSLRVETQYFGPGTRLLVL.

This clone was detected only a few times. CDR3: CASSLGTASTDTQYF. The DNA for the CDR3 is TGTGCCAGCAGCTTGGGGACAGCTAGCACAGATACGCAGTATTTT. The chain employs TRBV7-8 and TRBJ2-3; the match to TRBD1 covers 7 bases. V lost 3 bases, J lost 0 bases, and 3 bases stayed unmatched. CDR1 and CDR2 (germline): SGHVS, FQNEAQ. The CDR3 runs 15 residues.

This chain links TRBV28 with TRBJ1-1; D is possibly TRBD1 (5 bases). The CDR3 is 11 amino acids. From germline, CDR1 is MDHEN and CDR2 SYDVKM. The germline V and J ends were trimmed by 5 bases and 11 bases, with 12 bases remaining between them. This CDR3 reads CASSQGVVAFF. The CDR3 region has the DNA TGTGCCAGCAGTCAAGGGGTGGTGGCTTTCTTT.

A few counts support this clone. The chain recombines TRBV6-5 with TRBJ2-1, with D perhaps TRBD2 (5 bases). Germline assignment: CDR1 MNHEY and CDR2 SVGAGI. CDR3 size: 13 residues. With 0 bases removed from V and 10 bases from J, the gap between germline ends came to 10 bases. The CDR3 sequence is CASSYSVGGEQFF. In DNA form, the CDR3 reads TGTGCCAGCAGTTACTCGGTTGGCGGGGAGCAGTTCTTC.

The rearrangement joins TRBV5-4 to TRBJ2-3, with 9 nucleotides matching TRBD2. This CDR3 has 18 residues. Germline trimming cut 3 bases from V and 3 bases from J; bases unmatched to any gene: 14. Germline values: CDR1 SGHNT, CDR2 YYREEE (reference sequence). CDR3 loop: CASSYVSAGGPSTDTQYF. The CDR3 DNA sequence: TGTGCCAGCAGCTACGTTTCGGCGGGAGGGCCCTCAACAGATACGCAGTATTTT.

This chain joins TRBV27 and TRBJ2-5, with TRBD1 matching 7 bases. The CDR3 sequence is 16 residues long. CDR1 and CDR2 from the germline V gene are MNHEY and SMNVEV (reference sequence). Trimming removed 2 bases from V and 5 bases from J; junction bases left unmatched: 11. The CDR3, as DNA: TGTGCCAGCAGTTTACCCCGGACAGGACGGGCGGAGACCCAGTACTTC. Residues: CASSLPRTGRAETQYF.

This clone was found a few times. The V and J genes are TRBV6-6 and TRBJ1-4; perhaps TRBD1 as D (5 bases). From germline, CDR1 is MNHNY and CDR2 SVGAGI (reference sequence). V lost 7 bases to trimming and J lost 7 bases, with 16 bases between them. The CDR3 length is 14 residues. This CDR3 reads CASNQPSGGEKLFF. CDR3 DNA sequence: TGTGCCAGCAACCAGCCCAGCGGGGGTGAAAAACTGTTTTTT.

This chain uses TRBV2 with TRBJ2-7; perhaps TRBD1 as D (6 bases). CDR1 is SNHLY, CDR2 FYNNEI, per germline. The ends were cut back, 5 bases at V and 2 bases at J, with 16 bases in the middle. CDR3 length equals 15 residues. The CDR3 bases are TGTGCCAGCAGTCCTGACCGGGACATAGCCTACGAGCAGTACTTC. Residues: CASSPDRDIAYEQYF.

A word on this clone: The sample contains more than one DNA sequence encoding this CDR3. The chain combines TRBV12-5 with TRBJ2-5; D is possibly TRBD2 (6 bases). The germline gives CDR1 LGHNT, CDR2 FRNRAP. V was cut by 1 base and J by 1 base, with 10 bases left in between. This CDR3 is 15 amino acids long. This chain's CDR3 is CASGLARDFQETQYF. The CDR3 region has the DNA TGTGCTAGTGGTTTGGCACGGGACTTCCAAGAGACCCAGTACTTC.